These T cell receptor beta chains were read from a single sample in a study of T cell responses to AZD1222 COVID-19 vaccine. TCRdb keeps only in-frame clones here, not all; method: immunoSEQ multiplex PCR. The sample shows 150,000 to 160,000 clones, over 75% of them seen only once. Sequencing was performed on peripheral blood, taken on day 0 of AZD1222 vaccination. The source of these receptors is an adult in good health. CDR3s include the opening cysteine and the closing phenylalanine or tryptophan. The D gene is left open where the match is weak. Clone size is not always given. Where it is, it says once, few, many or a class for expanded clones.

clone_size | d_call | j_call | cdr3_length | v_call | cdr3_aa | cdr3_nt
NA | NA | TRBJ2-7 | 14 | TRBV7-9 | CASSLFPGTYEQYF | TGTGCCAGCAGCTTATTTCCAGGAACCTACGAGCAGTACTTC
NA | NA | TRBJ2-1 | 13 | TRBV11-2 | CASKEYSYNEQFF | TGTGCCAGCAAAGAATACTCCTACAATGAGCAGTTCTTC
few | NA | TRBJ1-2 | 14 | TRBV5-1 | CASSGAGANYGYTF | TGCGCCAGCAGCGGGGCGGGCGCTAACTATGGCTACACCTTC
NA | NA | TRBJ1-4 | 13 | TRBV12-3/TRBV12-4 | CASRSRGKEKLFF | TGTGCCAGCAGGAGTCGGGGAAAAGAAAAACTGTTTTTT
NA | NA | TRBJ1-6 | 15 | TRBV15 | CATSRGKESNSPLHF | TGTGCCACCAGCAGAGGGAAGGAGTCTAATTCACCCCTCCACTTT
NA | NA | TRBJ2-7 | 16 | TRBV25-1 | CASSELGGRKPYEQYF | TGTGCCAGCAGTGAATTGGGGGGACGGAAGCCCTACGAGCAGTACTTC
NA | NA | TRBJ2-7 | 13 | TRBV13 | CASSLGDENEQYF | TGTGCCAGCAGCTTAGGGGACGAGAACGAGCAGTACTTC
NA | NA | TRBJ2-7 | 14 | TRBV11-1 | CASSRTQGPYEQYF | TGTGCCAGCAGCCGCACACAGGGTCCCTACGAGCAGTACTTC
once | NA | TRBJ1-5 | 15 | TRBV24-1 | CATSDWDGYNQPQHF | TGTGCCACCAGTGATTGGGACGGCTACAATCAGCCCCAGCATTTT
NA | TRBD1 | TRBJ2-5 | 14 | TRBV2 | CASRTGTGEETQYF | TGTGCCAGCAGGACCGGGACAGGGGAAGAGACCCAGTACTTC
NA | NA | TRBJ2-3 | 15 | TRBV29-1 | CSVEDLFSSTDTQYF | TGCAGCGTTGAAGATCTATTCAGTAGCACAGATACGCAGTATTTT
NA | NA | TRBJ1-4 | 14 | TRBV6-2/TRBV6-3 | CASSYSTPEEKLFF | TGTGCCAGCAGTTACTCGACGCCAGAAGAAAAACTGTTTTTT
NA | TRBD1 | TRBJ1-4 | 15 | TRBV5-1 | CASSFRGTDNEKLFF | TGCGCCAGCAGCTTCAGGGGGACAGATAATGAAAAACTGTTTTTT
NA | NA | TRBJ2-7 | 14 | TRBV29-1 | CSVEGEEGIAEQYF | TGCAGCGTTGAAGGTGAGGAGGGAATAGCCGAGCAGTACTTC
NA | NA | TRBJ2-1 | 15 | TRBV7-2 | CASSLGGDSYNEQFF | TGTGCCAGCAGCTTAGGCGGGGACTCCTACAATGAGCAGTTCTTC
NA | NA | TRBJ1-4 | 15 | TRBV5-1 | CASSLRGSANEKLFF | TGCGCCAGCAGCCTAAGGGGATCGGCTAATGAAAAACTGTTTTTT
NA | NA | TRBJ2-1 | 16 | TRBV7-3 | CASSRAPGLMDNEQFF | TGTGCCAGCAGCCGGGCCCCGGGACTGATGGACAATGAGCAGTTCTTC
NA | NA | TRBJ1-5 | 16 | TRBV21-1 | CASSKGAGGFNQPQHF | TGTGCCAGCAGCAAAGGGGCAGGAGGCTTCAATCAGCCCCAGCATTTT
NA | NA | TRBJ2-5 | 13 | TRBV27 | CASSPWGRETQYF | TGTGCCAGCAGCCCCTGGGGGCGAGAGACCCAGTACTTC
NA | NA | TRBJ1-1 | 15 | TRBV9 | CASSSHLGLDTEAFF | TGTGCCAGCAGCTCCCACCTGGGGTTGGACACTGAAGCTTTCTTT
NA | NA | TRBJ2-5 | 13 | TRBV5-1 | CASSPDNQETQYF | TGCGCCAGCAGTCCAGACAACCAAGAGACCCAGTACTTC
NA | NA | TRBJ2-4 | 17 | TRBV7-3 | CASSPPRGVEAKNIQYF | TGTGCCAGCAGCCCTCCGAGGGGCGTCGAAGCCAAAAACATTCAGTACTTC
NA | NA | TRBJ2-6 | 18 | TRBV27 | CASSLWGLGANGANVLTF | TGTGCCAGCAGTTTATGGGGTCTGGGGGCTAATGGGGCCAACGTCCTGACTTTC
NA | NA | TRBJ1-1 | 15 | TRBV3-1/TRBV3-2 | CASSLGAGQRTEAFF | TGTGCCAGCAGCCTGGGGGCTGGACAGAGGACTGAAGCTTTCTTT
NA | NA | TRBJ1-1 | 13 | TRBV18 | CASPEQGGTEAFF | TGTGCCAGCCCAGAGCAGGGTGGCACTGAAGCTTTCTTT
NA | NA | TRBJ2-3 | 14 | TRBV5-4 | CASSLGDFTDTQYF | TGTGCCAGCAGCTTGGGGGACTTCACAGATACGCAGTATTTT
NA | TRBD2 | TRBJ2-7 | 17 | TRBV7-2 | CASSLALKGRVAYEQYF | TGTGCCAGCAGCTTAGCGCTAAAGGGGAGGGTGGCCTACGAGCAGTACTTC
NA | NA | TRBJ2-7 | 12 | TRBV6-6 | CASSYSVREQYF | TGTGCCAGCAGTTACTCGGTACGCGAGCAGTACTTC
NA | NA | TRBJ2-7 | 15 | TRBV5-1 | CASSSPAGYSYEQYF | TGCGCCAGCAGCTCCCCAGCGGGTTACTCCTACGAGCAGTACTTC
NA | TRBD2 | TRBJ2-5 | 13 | TRBV9 | CASSGTSGETQYF | TGTGCCAGCAGCGGGACTAGTGGTGAGACCCAGTACTTC
NA | NA | TRBJ1-2 | 13 | TRBV5-4 | CASSFRGNYGYTF | TGTGCCAGCAGCTTCCGGGGTAACTATGGCTACACCTTC
NA | NA | TRBJ1-2 | 13 | TRBV11-2 | CASSDGRSDGYTF | TGTGCCAGCAGCGACGGCAGGTCGGATGGCTACACCTTC
once | TRBD2 | TRBJ2-1 | 15 | TRBV19 | CASRGTSGIPNEQFF | TGTGCCAGTAGGGGGACTAGCGGAATACCCAATGAGCAGTTCTTC
NA | TRBD1 | TRBJ2-7 | 19 | TRBV7-9 | CAGSPRIVRDRGLLHEQYF | TGTGCCGGCAGCCCCCGTATTGTCCGCGACAGGGGGCTACTCCACGAGCAGTACTTC
once | TRBD2 | TRBJ2-3 | 18 | TRBV4-1 | CASSQDSLAGGLTDTQYF | TGCGCCAGCAGCCAAGATAGCCTAGCGGGAGGTTTGACAGATACGCAGTATTTT